This T cell receptor beta chain is from a study of cytomegalovirus exposure and HLA in healthy donors. Study findings and constraints: In a later analysis, most CMV-associated TCR beta chains appeared HLA-restricted. The listing of some 170 TCR beta chains classed them as cytomegalovirus-associated.

With respect to this clone: Its target is not known.

PCR used 60 Vbeta primers and 13 Jbeta primers. Clones were sequenced by immunoSEQ multiplex PCR, and TCRdb holds only the in-frame ones, with some missing. The sample records about 200,000 clones, over 65% being singletons. Germline V CDR1 and CDR2: MNHEY, SMNVEV (reference sequence). This CDR3 contains 13 residues. All the people who gave samples were healthy bone marrow donors. Sequenced sample: PBMCs. This chain connects TRBV27 to TRBJ2-5, with 10 bases lining up with TRBD1. The J call may be wrong; the DNA end is better matched by TRBJ2-7. The TCR comes from a woman in her twenties or thirties in good health and CMV-seronegative. The CDR3 nucleotides are TGTGCCAGCAGTGCTCGGACAGGGGGCGAGCAGTACTTC. It specifies CASSARTGGEQYF.